The table lists the clone carrying this TCR beta chain with a few counts. Its antigen is not identified. This sample was included in a study of T cells after yellow fever vaccination. TCRdb used MiXCR to reprocess the 5' RACE reads, holding one entry per CDR3 protein. The sample has hundreds of thousands of distinct CDR3 sequences; roughly 20% are singletons. Trimming cost V 2 bases and J 4 bases; bases outside gene matches: 9. The CDR3 has 18 amino acids. Germline V gene lookup returns CDR1 SGHTA and CDR2 FQGNSA. Findings and caveats of the study: Peaking on day 5 versus 15, the secondary response was faster but weaker.

The chain couples TRBV7-2 to TRBJ2-3, with 13 bases matching TRBD2. This sequence was found in a man aged 18 to 29 who received the YFV17D yellow fever vaccine. The sequenced sample was PBMCs, obtained before the yellow fever booster vaccination. CDR3: CASSLMGLAGTSSDTQYF. Written as DNA, the CDR3 is TGTGCCAGCAGCTTAATGGGACTAGCGGGGACGAGTTCAGATACGCAGTATTTT.